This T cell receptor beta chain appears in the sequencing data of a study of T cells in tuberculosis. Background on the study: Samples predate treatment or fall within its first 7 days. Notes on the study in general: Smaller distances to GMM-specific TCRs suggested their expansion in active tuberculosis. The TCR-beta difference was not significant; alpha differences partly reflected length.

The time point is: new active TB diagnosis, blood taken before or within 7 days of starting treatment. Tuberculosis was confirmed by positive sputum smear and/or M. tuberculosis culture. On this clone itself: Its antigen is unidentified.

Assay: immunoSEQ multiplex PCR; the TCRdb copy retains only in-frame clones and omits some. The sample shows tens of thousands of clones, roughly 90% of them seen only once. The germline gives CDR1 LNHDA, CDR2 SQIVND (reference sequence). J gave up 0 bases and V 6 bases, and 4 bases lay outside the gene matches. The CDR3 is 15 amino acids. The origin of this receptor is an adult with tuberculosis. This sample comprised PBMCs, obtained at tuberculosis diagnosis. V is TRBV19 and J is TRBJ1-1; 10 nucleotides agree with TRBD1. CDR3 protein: CASSVDRGLNTEAFF. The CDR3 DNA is TGTGCCAGTAGCGTCGACAGGGGGCTGAACACTGAAGCTTTCTTT.